The 29 T cell receptor beta chains below all came from one sample that was sequenced in a study of immune heterogeneity within non-small cell lung tumors. With 32 V and 13 J primers, multiplex PCR amplified the TCR beta CDR3. TCRdb reprocessed the multiplex PCR reads via MiXCR and lists one record per CDR3 protein. The sample has about 34,000 distinct CDR3 sequences, 25% to 30% seen once; the top ten hold 4%. Samples each supplied 450 to 650 ng of bulk tumor genomic DNA as template. Collection of several biopsies per primary tumor, spaced far apart, took place during surgery. Before undergoing curative surgery, patients had newly diagnosed non-small cell lung cancer that was untreated. Sequenced sample: lung tumor tissue. These receptors were collected from a man aged 40-50 years with non-small cell lung cancer.

On this clonotype itself: This clone may be a read error of a much larger clone one base away. The chain has TRBV5-1 and TRBJ2-7; D possibly corresponds to TRBD2 (5 bases). Germline lookup yields CDR1 SGHRS and CDR2 YFSETQ. The CDR3 consists of 14 residues. With 4 bases removed from V and 2 bases from J, the gap between germline ends came to 13 bases. The DNA of the CDR3 is TGCGCCAGCAGCCTAGTTGGGAGCCCCTACGAGCAGTACTTC. Protein: CASSLVGSPYEQYF.

This clonotype came up many times. This chain uses TRBV27 with TRBJ2-1; D gene unclear. CDR3 size: 15 residues. Trimming cost V 2 bases and J 8 bases, with 16 bases left between them. Germline-derived CDR1 and CDR2 are MNHEY and SMNVEV (reference sequence). CDR3 amino acids: CASSLRAANFDEQFF. The CDR3, as DNA: TGTGCCAGCAGTTTAAGGGCAGCTAATTTTGATGAGCAGTTCTTC.

This clonotype was picked up a small number of times. This chain links TRBV20-1 with TRBJ2-3; D may match TRBD1 or TRBD2 (5 bases each). Trimming took off 4 bases at V and 9 bases at J, with 14 bases between the two ends. The germline V gene has CDR1 DFQATT and CDR2 SNEGSKA (reference sequence). The CDR3 spans 12 residues. The CDR3 protein is CSAKGARETQYF. CDR3 bases: TGCAGTGCTAAAGGGGCTAGGGAGACGCAGTATTTT.

This clonotype was counted many times. This chain joins TRBV30 and TRBJ2-7; D may match TRBD1 or TRBD2 (5 bases each). The CDR3 has 12 residues. V was cut by 1 base and J by 3 bases, with 7 bases left in between. Germline lookup yields CDR1 GTSNPN and CDR2 SVGIG (reference sequence). The DNA of the CDR3 is TGTGCCTGGAGTGGGGACGTCTACGAGCAGTACTTC. This sequence encodes CAWSGDVYEQYF.

This clonotype was detected a few times. The chain uses TRBV20-1 and TRBJ1-1, with a weak D call TRBD1 (5 bases). Germline CDR1 and CDR2: DFQATT and SNEGSKA (reference sequence). This CDR3 is 18 amino acids long. Trimming stripped 0 bases from V and 3 bases from J, with 23 bases between. The CDR3 protein is CSARDPGRGIRGDTEAFF. The CDR3 DNA sequence: TGCAGTGCTAGAGATCCAGGAAGGGGAATTCGTGGTGACACTGAAGCTTTCTTT.

The V gene is TRBV11-3, the J gene TRBJ2-7; 8 bases map to TRBD2. Germline CDR1 reads SGHNT; CDR2 reads YENEEA. Trimming took 2 bases from V and 3 from J; bases not matched to a gene: 9. This CDR3 spans 16 amino acids. CDR3 nucleotides: TGTGCCAGCAGCTTATTCTTCTCCACTAGCGGCTACGAGCAGTACTTC. Protein sequence: CASSLFFSTSGYEQYF. The full variable domain, in which reference TRBV11-3 and TRBJ2-7 provide the parts outside the CDR3, is EAGVVQSPRYKIIEKKQPVAFWCNPISGHNTLYWYLQNLGQGPELLIRYENEEAVDDSQLPKDRFSAERLKGVDSTLKIQPAELGDSAVYLCASSLFFSTSGYEQYFGPGTRLTVT.

This clonotype was picked up many times. The J gene is TRBJ1-4, the V gene TRBV9, with 10 nucleotides matching TRBD1. The CDR3 totals 13 residues. V shed 4 bases, J shed 8 bases, and the junction held 2 bases outside the gene matches. CDR1 SGDLS and CDR2 YYNGEE come from the germline V gene. CDR3 sequence (DNA): TGTGCCAGCAGCACGGGACAGGGGGAAAAACTGTTTTTT. Its translation: CASSTGQGEKLFF.

Of note for this clonotype: A read error may explain this, as a much larger clone is one base away. The chain recombines TRBV20-1 with TRBJ2-3; 10 bases align to TRBD2. There are 15 residues in the CDR3. Germline CDR1 reads DFQATT; CDR2 reads SNEGSKA (reference sequence). V lost 4 bases, J lost 3 bases, and 7 bases stayed unmatched. The chain's CDR3 is CSATWSSGSTDTQYF. CDR3 coding DNA: TGCAGTGCTACTTGGTCTAGCGGGAGTACAGATACGCAGTATTTT.

The chain has TRBV19 and TRBJ1-1; possibly TRBD1 for D (5 bases). The length of the CDR3 is 16 residues. Trimming shortened V by 5 bases and J by 0 bases, and 16 bases separated the two germline ends. CDR1 and CDR2 (germline): LNHDA, SQIVND (reference sequence). This CDR3 is CASSGGETWLNTEAFF. CDR3 DNA sequence: TGTGCCAGTAGTGGGGGAGAGACATGGCTGAACACTGAAGCTTTCTTT.

This clonotype was seen many times. V is TRBV7-8 and J is TRBJ1-1; the D is unclear. Trimming shortened V by 3 bases and J by 12 bases, and 14 bases separated the two germline ends. The CDR3 spans 12 residues. Germline V gene data show CDR1 as SGHVS and CDR2 as FQNEAQ. CDR3 sequence reads: CASSFDGRGTFF. CDR3 nucleotide sequence: TGTGCCAGCAGCTTTGATGGAAGAGGGACTTTCTTT.

This clonotype was seen ten or more times. The rearrangement links TRBV11-3 to TRBJ2-7; 13 nucleotides line up with TRBD2. J gave up 6 bases and V 2 bases, and 10 bases lay outside the gene matches. Germline CDR1 and CDR2: SGHNT and YENEEA. The CDR3 loop spans 17 amino acids. The CDR3 DNA sequence: TGTGCCAGCAGCTTACTGAACATTGGACTAGCGGGAGTCGAGCAGTACTTC. This sequence encodes CASSLLNIGLAGVEQYF.

Concerning this clonotype: A much bigger clone sits one base away, suggesting this may be a read error. V gene TRBV2 combines with J gene TRBJ2-7, with a weak D call TRBD2 (6 bases). Germline loops: CDR1 SNHLY, CDR2 FYNNEI. The CDR3 extends over 14 amino acids. The CDR3 nucleotides are TGTACCAGCAAGGAGGGTCCTCACTCCTACGAGCAGTACTTC. Translated: CTSKEGPHSYEQYF.

This clonotype was found a few times. The chain uses TRBV7-6 and TRBJ2-1, with 11 bases matching TRBD2. From germline, CDR1 is SGHVS and CDR2 FNYEAQ. Losses at the gene ends were 0 bases for V and 10 bases for J; bases not matched to a gene: 11. This CDR3 contains 17 residues. Written as DNA, the CDR3 is TGTGCCAGCAGCTTAGCGGCCGGGACTAGCGGAGGCCGGGAGCAGTTCTTC. Translated: CASSLAAGTSGGREQFF.

In this sample, this clonotype turned up many times. The chain recombines TRBV2 with TRBJ1-6; D uncertain. Per the germline V gene, CDR1 is SNHLY and CDR2 is FYNNEI. This CDR3 is 13 amino acids long. Trimming removed 1 base from V and 10 bases from J, with 8 bases in between. CDR3 in DNA: TGTGCCAGCAGTGAAGGGCGGAGATCACCCCTCCACTTT. As protein: CASSEGRRSPLHF.

This clonotype has just a few counts. The chain uses TRBV30 and TRBJ2-5; no clear D gene. The V gene's germline CDR1 is GTSNPN and CDR2 SVGIG (reference sequence). This CDR3 has 12 amino acids. The ends were cut back, 0 bases at V and 5 bases at J, with 7 bases in the middle. In DNA form, the CDR3 reads TGTGCCTGGAGTGTAAATATGGAGACCCAGTACTTC. Translated: CAWSVNMETQYF.

This clonotype was seen a handful of times. The chain links TRBV11-3 to TRBJ2-7; D perhaps matches TRBD2 (5 bases). Trimming took off 5 bases at V and 3 bases at J, with 8 bases between the two ends. The CDR3 extends over 12 amino acids. Germline CDR1 is SGHNT and CDR2 is YENEEA. The CDR3 spells CASSLDYYEQYF. In nucleotides, the CDR3 is TGTGCCAGCAGCCTTGACTACTACGAGCAGTACTTC. The entire variable domain, with the rest obtained from reference TRBV11-3 and TRBJ2-7, is as follows: EAGVVQSPRYKIIEKKQPVAFWCNPISGHNTLYWYLQNLGQGPELLIRYENEEAVDDSQLPKDRFSAERLKGVDSTLKIQPAELGDSAVYLCASSLDYYEQYFGPGTRLTVT.

This rearrangement joins TRBV12-3 or TRBV12-4 to TRBJ2-1; TRBD2 matches 11 bases. The CDR3 contains 15 residues. Trimming at V came to 6 bases and at J to 7 bases, leaving 8 bases not matched to a gene. The CDR3 region has the DNA TGTGCCAGCAGGTACACTAGCGGGAGAACTAATGAGCAGTTCTTC. It translates to CASRYTSGRTNEQFF.

This clonotype has a count of ten or more. The chain has TRBV15 and TRBJ1-5, with D hard to call. The CDR3 has 13 amino acids. Germline V gene lookup returns CDR1 LNHNV and CDR2 YYDKDF (reference sequence). V was cut by 0 bases and J by 5 bases, with 5 bases left in between. The DNA of the CDR3 is TGTGCCACCAGCAGAGAATGGGATCAGCCCCAGCATTTT. This codes for CATSREWDQPQHF.

This chain links TRBV30 with TRBJ1-1; D gene ambiguous. Germline CDR1 GTSNPN, CDR2 SVGIG (reference sequence). The V and J ends lost 2 bases and 4 bases respectively, with 14 bases between them. The CDR3 is made up of 14 amino acids. The CDR3 DNA reads as TGTGCCTGGAGTCCCCCTCCGGGAGGCACTGAAGCTTTCTTT. Translation: CAWSPPPGGTEAFF.

Note on this clonotype: A read error may produce the germline difference seen at one junction end. This chain connects TRBV4-3 to TRBJ2-3; D uncertain. Germline lookup yields CDR1 LGHNA and CDR2 YSLEER. The CDR3 is 13 amino acids. The DNA for the CDR3 is TGCGCCAGAAGCCAAGATCTGAGGGATACGCAGTATTTT. This encodes CARSQDLRDTQYF.

In its sample, this clonotype is medium-sized. This sequence joins TRBV30 and TRBJ2-7; D ambiguous. V dropped 2 bases and J dropped 4 bases, with 12 bases sitting between them. The germline V gene encodes CDR1 GTSNPN and CDR2 SVGIG (reference sequence). The CDR3 consists of 13 residues. The CDR3 protein is CAWSSIELYEQYF. The CDR3, as DNA: TGTGCCTGGAGTAGTATAGAGCTGTACGAGCAGTACTTC.

The V call is TRBV6-1, the J call TRBJ2-2, with a tentative D call TRBD2 (6 bases). The V end lost 6 bases, the J end lost 0 bases, and 8 bases lay between the germline ends. Looked up from germline, CDR1 is MNHNS and CDR2 is SASEGT. The CDR3 has 14 residues. The CDR3 loop is CASRGGANTGELFF. The CDR3 DNA follows: TGTGCCAGCAGGGGCGGGGCGAACACCGGGGAGCTGTTTTTT.

In this sample, this clonotype turned up many times. V usage is TRBV24-1 and J usage is TRBJ2-1; D gene unclear. CDR1 and CDR2 from the germline V gene are KGHDR and SFDVKD. The CDR3 consists of 14 residues. V lost 4 bases and J lost 6, with 12 bases in between. The CDR3 loop reads CATSDSWKGNEQFF. CDR3 bases: TGTGCCACCAGTGACAGTTGGAAAGGCAATGAGCAGTTCTTC.

The sample holds many counts of this clonotype. V and J are TRBV7-9 and TRBJ1-2, with a possible D match to TRBD1 (6 bases). Per the germline V gene, CDR1 is SEHNR and CDR2 is FQNEAQ (reference sequence). The CDR3 loop spans 15 amino acids. V was pared by 8 bases and J by 4 bases, with 20 bases between. CDR3 residues: CASCSGTTGVYGYTF. The CDR3 DNA is TGTGCCAGCTGCTCGGGGACGACAGGCGTCTATGGCTACACCTTC.

This clonotype was detected a few times. The V gene is TRBV7-2, the J gene TRBJ2-3, with unresolved D. Germline V lookup: CDR1 SGHTA, CDR2 FQGNSA. The CDR3 runs to 16 residues. The V and J ends lost 5 bases and 0 bases respectively, with 15 bases between them. This CDR3 reads CASSPTTYLSTDTQYF. The CDR3 bases are TGTGCCAGCAGCCCTACGACTTACCTGAGCACAGATACGCAGTATTTT.

In this sample, this clonotype turned up a few times. The chain carries TRBV10-3 and TRBJ2-5, with no clear D. The CDR3 sequence is 14 residues long. V was trimmed by 7 bases and J by 1 base, leaving 13 bases between them. CDR1 and CDR2 from the germline V gene are ENHRY and SYGVKD. The DNA of the CDR3 is TGTGCCATCAAGGGAACAGAGTCCCAAGAGACCCAGTACTTC. Residues: CAIKGTESQETQYF.

The chain uses TRBV6-4 and TRBJ1-5; perhaps TRBD1 as D (5 bases). The length of the CDR3 is 13 residues. CDR1 is MRHNA and CDR2 is SNTAGT in the germline V gene. Trimming pared 5 bases from V and 6 bases from J, leaving 11 bases between. In DNA, the CDR3 is TGTGCCAGCAGTACTTGCAGGGTTCAGCCCCAGCATTTT. The encoded protein is CASSTCRVQPQHF.

This clonotype was recorded at least ten times. The chain employs TRBV19 and TRBJ1-1; the D gene is possibly TRBD1 (5 bases). The CDR3 contains 15 residues. Germline assignment: CDR1 LNHDA and CDR2 SQIVND (reference sequence). The germline V and J ends were trimmed by 3 bases and 0 bases, with 11 bases remaining between them. As DNA, the CDR3 is TGTGCCAGTAGTATTGACAGTGACATGAACACTGAAGCTTTCTTT. Protein product: CASSIDSDMNTEAFF.

This clonotype counts as medium-sized. The chain is built from TRBV6-1 and TRBJ1-2; TRBD1 might be the D (5 bases). The V gene's germline CDR1 is MNHNS and CDR2 SASEGT. This CDR3 has 12 residues. Trimming removed 7 bases from V and 5 bases from J, with 11 bases in between. The CDR3, as DNA: TGTGCCAGCACCCCAGGGCCTTATGGCTACACCTTC. It codes for CASTPGPYGYTF.